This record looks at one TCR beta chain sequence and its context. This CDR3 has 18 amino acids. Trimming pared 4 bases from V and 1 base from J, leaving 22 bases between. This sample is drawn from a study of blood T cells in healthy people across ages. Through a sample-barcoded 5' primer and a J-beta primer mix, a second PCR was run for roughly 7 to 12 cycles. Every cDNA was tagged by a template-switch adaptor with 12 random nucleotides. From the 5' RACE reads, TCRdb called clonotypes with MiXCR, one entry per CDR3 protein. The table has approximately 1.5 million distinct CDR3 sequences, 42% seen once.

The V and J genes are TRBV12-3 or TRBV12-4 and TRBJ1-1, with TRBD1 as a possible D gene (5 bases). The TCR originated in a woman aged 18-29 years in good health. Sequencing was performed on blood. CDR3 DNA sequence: TGTGCCAGCAGTTCAACACGAACCTTGGGGGAGAAGAACACTGAAGCTTTCTTT. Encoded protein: CASSSTRTLGEKNTEAFF.